The clone carrying this TCR beta chain occurred many times. In germline, CDR1 is SNHLY, CDR2 FYNNEI. V was trimmed by 4 bases and J by 7 bases, leaving 8 bases between them. CDR3 length equals 11 residues. PBMCs were sourced from around 10 ml fresh peripheral blood. These data belong to a study of T cells in Graves' hyperthyroidism and ophthalmopathy. It was RNA transcripts that yielded the amplified TCR beta CDR3 regions. HTBI primers were employed in a first-round RT-PCR of the TCR CDR3. Using its own MiXCR run on the multiplex PCR reads, TCRdb lists one record per CDR3 protein. The sample includes roughly 710,000 distinct CDR3 sequences, around a third of them seen just once.

This TCR derives from a woman aged 40 to 50 with Graves' hyperthyroidism. Sequenced: blood. V and J are TRBV2 and TRBJ2-7; D is ambiguous. The DNA for the CDR3 is TGTGCCAGCAGTGCCGGTGAAGAGCAGTACTTC. This encodes CASSAGEEQYF.